This T cell receptor delta chain was recorded in a study of delta chains in infants with herpesvirus infections. The length of the CDR3 is 25 residues. CDR1 is TSWWSYY, CDR2 QGS, per germline. Regarding this clone: Only one base separates this from a far larger clonotype, so it likely reflects a read error.

Reverse transcription of PBMC RNA used primers specific for the gamma and delta chains. TCRdb re-called clones from the RT-PCR reads via CATT. The sample has 740 or so delta-chain clones, roughly 55% seen once. The input for sequencing was peripheral blood, taken at time point 4 of longitudinal follow-up. The source is a human donor who was a Ugandan infant, either HIV-exposed or HIV-unexposed (not recorded which). The J gene is TRDJ1, the V gene TRDV1, with TRDD3 matching 10 bases. The CDR3 DNA reads TGTGCTCTTGGCCTACCGTCTGAACTTCCTACTCTTGGCTGGGGGATAGTTTCGAACACCGATAAACGCATCTTT. Encoded protein: CALGLPSELPTLGWGIVSNTDKRIF.